The 20 T cell receptor beta chains presented below share a single source sample, sequenced in a study of beta chain features in type 1 diabetes. Since all of the isolated RNA was reverse transcribed, expressed TCRB transcripts were what got sequenced. Measured with immunoSEQ multiplex PCR; TCRdb has only the in-frame clones, and not every one. The data hold about 320,000 clones, with approximately 15% observed a single time. Specimen: central memory CD4+ T cells from blood. These receptors all stem from a young man in good health.

This clone was detected only a few times. The genes are TRBV11-2 and TRBJ1-2, with D hard to call. Germline V CDR1 and CDR2: SGHAT, FQNNGV. V was pared by 6 bases and J by 2 bases, with 10 bases between. The CDR3 is 13 residues long. CDR3 amino acids: CASSPDVNYGYTF. The CDR3 DNA reads as TGTGCCAGCAGTCCGGATGTAAACTATGGCTACACCTTC.

In its sample, this clone was seen many times. Other DNA sequences in the sample encode the same CDR3. The chain joins TRBV7-2 to TRBJ2-2; the D is unclear. Trimming removed 4 bases at V and 3 bases at J, with 3 bases between. The V gene's germline CDR1 is SGHTA and CDR2 FQGNSA. This CDR3 is built from 12 residues. CDR3 bases: TGTGCCAGCAGCTCCTACACCGGGGAGCTGTTTTTT. Translation: CASSSYTGELFF.

This clone was found a few times. The V gene is TRBV29-1, the J gene TRBJ1-1, with D uncertain. CDR3 length: 12 residues. Germline lookup yields CDR1 SQVTM and CDR2 ANQGSEA. Trimming removed 7 bases at V and 2 bases at J, with 11 bases between. This CDR3 reads CSAGKVNTEAFF. In nucleotides, the CDR3 is TGCAGCGCTGGAAAAGTAAACACTGAAGCTTTCTTT. The full variable domain, rest sourced from reference TRBV29-1 and TRBJ1-1, is SAVISQKPSRDICQRGTSLTIQCQVDSQVTMMFWYRQQPGQSLTLIATANQGSEATYESGFVIDKFPISRPNLTFSTLTVSNMSPEDSSIYLCSAGKVNTEAFFGQGTRLTVV.

This clone was counted only a few times. The J gene is TRBJ1-2, the V gene TRBV27; 10 bases align to TRBD1. The CDR3 has 15 amino acids. Germline V gene sequence: CDR1 MNHEY, CDR2 SMNVEV (reference sequence). Trimming cost V 8 bases and J 4 bases; bases outside gene matches: 10. CDR3 protein: CASCPLTGGIYGYTF. CDR3 bases: TGTGCCAGCTGTCCGTTGACAGGGGGCATCTATGGCTACACCTTC.

Remarks on this clone: At one end the junction does not follow the germline gene, possibly because of a read error. Additional DNA sequences in this sample encode the identical CDR3. V usage is TRBV7-7 and J usage is TRBJ1-5, with D possibly matching TRBD1 (5 bases). CDR3 size: 16 residues. Germline V gene lookup returns CDR1 SSHAT and CDR2 FNYEAQ (reference sequence). The CDR3 DNA reads TGCGCCAGCAGCCAAGTTGCGGGGACTCGCAATCAGCCCCAGCATTTT. Its translation: CASSQVAGTRNQPQHF.

The CDR3 region has the DNA TGTGCCAGCAGCTTGATGAGCGGGAGGGTGGTAGAGACCCAGTACTTC. This codes for CASSLMSGRVVETQYF. V and J are TRBV5-6 and TRBJ2-5, with TRBD2 matching over 10 bases. With 1 base clipped from V and 4 bases from J, the junction kept 7 bases outside the gene matches. The germline V gene encodes CDR1 SGHDT and CDR2 YYEEEE. This CDR3 is 16 amino acids long. Together with reference TRBV5-6 and TRBJ2-5, the CDR3 gives the full variable domain: DAGVTQSPTHLIKTRGQQVTLRCSPKSGHDTVSWYQQALGQGPQFIFQYYEEEERQRGNFPDRFSGHQFPNYSSELNVNALLLGDSALYLCASSLMSGRVVETQYFGPGTRLLVL.

This clone was seen a few times. The gene calls are TRBV27 and TRBJ2-1; the match to TRBD2 covers 7 bases. This CDR3 contains 15 residues. Germline V gene lookup returns CDR1 MNHEY and CDR2 SMNVEV (reference sequence). V lost 3 bases to trimming and J lost 2 bases; unmatched junction nucleotides: 4. In nucleotides, the CDR3 is TGTGCCAGCAGTTTCCGGGAGGCGGCCTACAATGAGCAGTTCTTC. Its translation: CASSFREAAYNEQFF.

The V and J genes are TRBV7-6 and TRBJ2-7; maybe TRBD2 (5 bases). Per the germline V gene, CDR1 is SGHVS and CDR2 is FNYEAQ. The CDR3 length is 14 residues. V lost 2 bases, J lost 2 bases, and 10 bases lay in between. The CDR3 DNA is TGTGCCAGCAGCTTAACCGACGGGGCCTACGAGCAGTACTTC. It specifies CASSLTDGAYEQYF.

This chain links TRBV7-3 with TRBJ2-3; a possible D gene is TRBD2 (6 bases). Germline V gene lookup returns CDR1 SGHTA and CDR2 FQGTGA. The ends were cut back, 2 bases at V and 1 base at J, with 13 bases in the middle. The CDR3 loop spans 16 amino acids. CDR3 in DNA: TGTGCCAGCAGCTTAGGGGCTAGCGCCCGCACAGATACGCAGTATTTT. It yields the protein CASSLGASARTDTQYF.

A few counts support this clone. The chain carries TRBV2 and TRBJ2-4; D unresolved. Trimming shortened V by 3 bases and J by 0 bases, and 9 bases separated the two germline ends. CDR1 and CDR2 (germline): SNHLY, FYNNEI. The CDR3 runs 15 residues. CDR3 coding DNA: TGTGCCAGCAGTGAGTGGGATTTAGCCAAAAACATTCAGTACTTC. It codes for CASSEWDLAKNIQYF.

Of note for this clone: Being one base from a much bigger clone, this may be a read error. Other DNA variants within this sample encode the same CDR3. V gene TRBV7-8 combines with J gene TRBJ2-3; tentatively, D is TRBD2 (5 bases). The V and J ends lost 1 base and 4 bases respectively, with 6 bases between them. The CDR3 contains 13 residues. Germline CDR1 reads SGHVS; CDR2 reads FQNEAQ. CDR3 DNA sequence: TGTGCCAGCAGCTTAGGAGGGTCAGATACGCAGTATTTT. Its translation: CASSLGGSDTQYF.

This clone has only a few counts. The chain has TRBV7-9 and TRBJ2-2; D not resolved. Per germline, CDR1 SEHNR and CDR2 FQNEAQ (reference sequence). Trimming removed 2 bases at V and 5 bases at J, with 6 bases between. CDR3 length: 13 amino acids. In DNA form, the CDR3 reads TGTGCCAGCAGCTTAAGCGTGACCGGGGAGCTGTTTTTT. As protein: CASSLSVTGELFF.

The J gene is TRBJ2-7, the V gene TRBV6-6; 10 nucleotides align to TRBD2. Germline CDR1 is MNHNY and CDR2 is SVGAGI (reference sequence). V lost 7 bases, J lost 0 bases, and 3 bases stayed unmatched. This CDR3 is built from 14 residues. CDR3 in amino acids: CASTTSGNSYEQYV. The DNA of the CDR3 is TGTGCCAGCACCACTAGCGGGAACTCCTACGAGCAGTACGTC.

The CDR3 sequence is CASSDVGLGNQPQHF. In DNA form, the CDR3 reads TGTGCCAGCAGTGACGTGGGCTTAGGCAATCAGCCCCAGCATTTT. This chain uses TRBV2 with TRBJ1-5, with D unresolved. The CDR3 has 15 amino acids. The germline V gene encodes CDR1 SNHLY and CDR2 FYNNEI. V lost 3 bases, J lost 2 bases, and 11 bases lay in between.

The V call is TRBV10-3, the J call TRBJ2-1, with TRBD2 as a possible D gene (5 bases). The CDR3 totals 17 residues. V was shortened by 3 bases and J by 8 bases, with 23 bases between the two germline ends. Per germline, CDR1 ENHRY and CDR2 SYGVKD. The CDR3 DNA sequence: TGTGCCATCAGTGAAGGGTCGGCGACCAAGCGGTCCGATGAGCAGTTCTTC. This encodes CAISEGSATKRSDEQFF.

V usage is TRBV10-3 and J usage is TRBJ1-2, with 9 bases matching TRBD1. Germline V lookup: CDR1 ENHRY, CDR2 SYGVKD. V dropped 9 bases and J dropped 2; count of bases not matched to a gene: 1. The CDR3 is 12 amino acids. The CDR3 coding sequence is TGTGCCATAGGACAGGGGAACTATGGCTACACCTTC. This gives the protein CAIGQGNYGYTF.

This clone was detected only a few times. V is TRBV19 and J is TRBJ1-5; 9 positions agree with TRBD1. Per the germline V gene, CDR1 is LNHDA and CDR2 is SQIVND (reference sequence). The CDR3 has 19 amino acids. Trimming removed 5 bases from V and 0 bases from J; junction bases left unmatched: 14. In DNA form, the CDR3 reads TGTGCCAGTAGTCCCCCCCCACAGGGGGCCTTGAATAGCAATCAGCCCCAGCATTTT. Its translation is CASSPPPQGALNSNQPQHF.

The chain recombines TRBV25-1 with TRBJ2-5; 7 bases are a match to TRBD2. Germline V gene lookup returns CDR1 MGHDK and CDR2 SYGVNS. This CDR3 has 17 amino acids. Trimming at V came to 4 bases and at J to 5 bases, leaving 16 bases not matched to a gene. The CDR3 sequence is CASSAFKVQQGGETQYF. Here the CDR3 DNA reads TGTGCCAGCAGTGCCTTCAAGGTCCAGCAGGGAGGGGAGACCCAGTACTTC.

The V and J genes are TRBV4-1 and TRBJ2-7, with 12 bases fitting TRBD2. V lost 3 bases, J lost 0 bases, and 3 bases stayed unmatched. Looked up from germline, CDR1 is MGHRA and CDR2 is YSYEKL. The CDR3 loop spans 16 amino acids. The CDR3 loop reads CASSQETSGSSYEQYV. Written as DNA, the CDR3 is TGCGCCAGCAGCCAGGAGACTAGCGGGAGCTCCTACGAGCAGTACGTC.

Of note for this clone: A much larger clone differs by one base, so this may be a read error. The chain has TRBV7-3 and TRBJ2-1; D may be TRBD1 (5 bases). Germline assignment: CDR1 SGHTA and CDR2 FQGTGA. The CDR3 runs to 13 residues. Deletions cut 5 bases from V and 0 bases from J, with 5 bases between. The CDR3 nucleotides read TGTGCCAGCAGCGACAGCTCCTACAATGAGCAGTTCTTC. The encoded protein is CASSDSSYNEQFF.